This entry features one T cell receptor beta chain sequence. In the original workflow: Cell counts per sample came from amplifying reference gene primers. TCRdb's table, derived via immunoSEQ multiplex PCR, lists solely in-frame clones and lacks some. V, J and clone size were drawn from that table, and D and trimming were deduced from the DNA. The table has approximately 91,000 clones, approximately 80% seen once. These data come from a study of blood T cell repertoires in COVID-19. Study background: Acute and convalescent COVID-19 samples came from the United States, Italy and Spain.

The CDR3 sequence is 13 residues long. The germline gives CDR1 MNHEY, CDR2 SMNVEV (reference sequence). V shed 6 bases and J 7 bases; nucleotides not matched to a gene: 4. This sequence joins TRBV27 and TRBJ1-3; TRBD1 matches 9 bases. Sequencing was carried out using peripheral blood. The receptor's source is a human donor in a cohort sampled during active COVID-19. CDR3 DNA sequence: TGTGCCAGCAGAGCACAGGGGGCTAACACCATATATTTT. It codes for CASRAQGANTIYF.